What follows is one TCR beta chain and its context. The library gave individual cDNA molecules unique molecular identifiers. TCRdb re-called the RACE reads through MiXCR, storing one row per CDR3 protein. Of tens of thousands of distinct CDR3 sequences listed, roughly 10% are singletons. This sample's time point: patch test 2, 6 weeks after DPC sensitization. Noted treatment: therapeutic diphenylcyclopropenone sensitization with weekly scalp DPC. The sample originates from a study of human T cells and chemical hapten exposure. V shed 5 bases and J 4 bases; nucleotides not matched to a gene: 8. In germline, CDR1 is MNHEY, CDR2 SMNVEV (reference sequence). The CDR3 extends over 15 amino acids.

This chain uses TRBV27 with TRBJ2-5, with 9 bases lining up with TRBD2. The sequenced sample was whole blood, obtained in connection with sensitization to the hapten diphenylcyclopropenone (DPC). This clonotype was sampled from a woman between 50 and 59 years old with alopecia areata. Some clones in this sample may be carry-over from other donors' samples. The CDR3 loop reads CASSPKRGVRETQYF. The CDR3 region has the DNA TGTGCCAGCAGTCCGAAGCGGGGGGTGCGAGAGACCCAGTACTTC.